What follows are 25 T cell receptor beta chains derived from one specimen sequenced in a study of early T cells in non-severe SARS-CoV-2 infection. TCRdb reanalysed the 5' RACE reads using MiXCR and keeps one entry per CDR3 protein. The sample records about 98,000 distinct CDR3 sequences, about 11% being singletons. Sequencing input: whole blood. Receptors originate from an adult who was a healthcare worker with PCR-confirmed SARS-CoV-2 infection or an uninfected control (not recorded which).

This clonotype was seen at least ten times. The CDR3 DNA sequence: TGTGCCAGCAGTTTAAGGGATACGCAGTATTTT. Its protein is CASSLRDTQYF. This chain joins TRBV28 and TRBJ2-3; D is unclear. The ends were cut back, 2 bases at V and 6 bases at J, with 3 bases in the middle. Germline V gives CDR1 MDHEN, CDR2 SYDVKM. The CDR3 totals 11 residues.

This clonotype showed up just a few times. The V and J genes are TRBV20-1 and TRBJ2-1; 9 positions agree with TRBD2. The CDR3 is 15 residues long. Trimming took 7 bases from V and 1 from J; bases not matched to a gene: 8. Germline V gives CDR1 DFQATT, CDR2 SNEGSKA (reference sequence). CDR3 amino acids: CSVIAGARSYNEQFF. CDR3 in DNA: TGCAGTGTTATAGCGGGAGCTCGATCCTACAATGAGCAGTTCTTC.

V usage is TRBV27 and J usage is TRBJ2-7, with TRBD1 matching 8 bases. V gave up 5 bases and J gave up 3 bases; unmatched junction bases: 9. The germline gives CDR1 MNHEY, CDR2 SMNVEV (reference sequence). The CDR3 sequence is 15 residues long. CDR3 sequence (DNA): TGTGCCAGCAGTACGCTCCGGGACAGGTTCTACGAGCAGTACTTC. It codes for CASSTLRDRFYEQYF.

The rearrangement uses TRBV7-2 and TRBJ2-3, with D perhaps matching TRBD1 (6 bases). This CDR3 is 13 amino acids long. V was cut by 6 bases and J by 3 bases, with 10 bases left in between. CDR1 is SGHTA, CDR2 FQGNSA, per germline. The CDR3 bases are TGTGCCAGCAGAATAGGACAGACAGATACGCAGTATTTT. Protein: CASRIGQTDTQYF.

This clonotype has a count of ten or more. CDR3 in DNA: TGTGCCAGCAGTACGTCTACAGGGGCTCACTATGGCTACACCTTC. It codes for CASSTSTGAHYGYTF. The chain uses TRBV28 and TRBJ1-2, with 7 bases aligning to TRBD1. CDR1 MDHEN and CDR2 SYDVKM come from the germline V gene. The CDR3 sequence is 15 residues long. The V segment lost 5 bases and the J segment 3 bases; nucleotides outside the gene matches: 9.

This clonotype was detected only a few times. This chain connects TRBV11-2 to TRBJ2-3, with D unresolved. The CDR3 covers 15 residues. Germline lookup yields CDR1 SGHAT and CDR2 FQNNGV. V lost 7 bases and J lost 0, with 14 bases in between. The CDR3 region is CASNLLVPSTDTQYF. DNA of the CDR3: TGTGCCAGCAATTTGTTAGTCCCTAGCACAGATACGCAGTATTTT.

This clonotype has more than one count but fewer than ten. The V gene is TRBV2, the J gene TRBJ2-3; 8 nucleotides match TRBD2. There are 15 residues in the CDR3. Germline V gene data show CDR1 as SNHLY and CDR2 as FYNNEI. The V segment lost 5 bases and the J segment 9 bases; nucleotides outside the gene matches: 13. CDR3 bases: TGTGCCAGCAGTTTGGATGCGGGGGGCCTTACAACGCAGTATTTT. Translated: CASSLDAGGLTTQYF.

The gene calls are TRBV28 and TRBJ1-2; D unclear. The CDR3 extends over 12 amino acids. The germline V and J ends were trimmed by 9 bases and 0 bases, with 8 bases remaining between them. Germline values: CDR1 MDHEN, CDR2 SYDVKM. For the CDR3, the DNA is TGTGCCAGTAGGTTTGCTAACTATGGCTACACCTTC. This gives the protein CASRFANYGYTF.

This clonotype was seen many times. V gene TRBV20-1 combines with J gene TRBJ1-5; D is unresolved. CDR3 length: 13 amino acids. Germline V gene sequence: CDR1 DFQATT, CDR2 SNEGSKA (reference sequence). The germline V and J ends were trimmed by 3 bases and 4 bases, with 10 bases remaining between them. CDR3 sequence reads: CSASPRLNQPQHF. CDR3 DNA sequence: TGCAGTGCTAGCCCCCGGCTTAATCAGCCCCAGCATTTT.

This chain connects TRBV27 to TRBJ1-5; the D gene is possibly TRBD1 (5 bases). The CDR3 is 16 amino acids. Germline CDR1 and CDR2: MNHEY and SMNVEV (reference sequence). The V gene lost 0 bases and the J gene lost 1 base, with 10 bases spanning the gap. DNA of the CDR3: TGTGCCAGCAGTTTATCCCAGGGACGGAGCAATCAGCCCCAGCATTTT. Translating it yields CASSLSQGRSNQPQHF.

The gene calls are TRBV5-1 and TRBJ2-2, with 9 bases fitting TRBD1. Germline V gives CDR1 SGHRS, CDR2 YFSETQ. The CDR3 has 16 residues. V lost 1 base and J lost 5; bases outside the gene matches: 6. CDR3 sequence: CASSLLGQGNTGELFF. CDR3 nucleotides: TGCGCCAGCAGCTTGCTTGGACAGGGGAATACCGGGGAGCTGTTTTTT.

This clonotype was picked up many times. This chain links TRBV7-2 with TRBJ1-1; the match to TRBD1 covers 10 bases. The CDR3 is 16 residues long. The trim removed 5 bases at V and 6 bases at J, leaving 12 bases unmatched. The germline CDR1 and CDR2 sequences are SGHTA and FQGNSA. For the CDR3, the DNA is TGTGCCAGCAGCCCAAACCCGACAGGGGGCAGAGCTGAAGCTTTCTTT. This encodes CASSPNPTGGRAEAFF.

The chain joins TRBV14 to TRBJ2-7, with 10 bases matching TRBD1. V was pared by 3 bases and J by 2 bases, with 13 bases of the junction left unmatched. CDR1 is SGHDN and CDR2 is FVKESK in the germline V gene. The CDR3 runs 18 residues. CDR3 nucleotide sequence: TGTGCCAGCAGCCACCTACCCGGAGAGGGACAGGGGCCCTACGAGCAGTACTTC. Its protein product is CASSHLPGEGQGPYEQYF.

This clonotype has a count of ten or more. The V gene is TRBV24-1, the J gene TRBJ2-5, with a possible D match to TRBD1 (6 bases). The CDR3 loop spans 16 amino acids. V was pared by 4 bases and J by 4 bases, with 18 bases between. The germline CDR1 and CDR2 sequences are KGHDR and SFDVKD. Here the CDR3 reads CATSEGAGNGAETQYF. The DNA for the CDR3 is TGTGCCACCAGTGAGGGGGCAGGGAATGGCGCAGAGACCCAGTACTTC.

This clonotype was counted between two and nine times. The chain recombines TRBV27 with TRBJ2-7; TRBD2 might be the D (5 bases). The V end lost 2 bases, the J end lost 3 bases, and 14 bases lay between the germline ends. CDR3 length: 15 amino acids. CDR1 is MNHEY, CDR2 SMNVEV, per germline (reference sequence). The CDR3 region is CASSLMVGEGYEQYF. The CDR3 DNA sequence: TGTGCCAGCAGTTTAATGGTGGGAGAGGGCTACGAGCAGTACTTC.

V is TRBV7-2 and J is TRBJ1-1; 7 bases fit TRBD1. The CDR3 is made up of 14 amino acids. V shed 2 bases, J shed 2 bases, and the junction held 2 bases outside the gene matches. Germline V lookup: CDR1 SGHTA, CDR2 FQGNSA. This CDR3 reads CASSLWDSNTEAFF. The CDR3 bases are TGTGCCAGCAGCTTATGGGACAGCAACACTGAAGCTTTCTTT. The full variable domain, completed using reference TRBV7-2 and TRBJ1-1, is GAGVSQSPSNKVTEKGKDVELRCDPISGHTALYWYRQSLGQGLEFLIYFQGNSAPDKSGLPSDRFSAERTGGSVSTLTIQRTQQEDSAVYLCASSLWDSNTEAFFGQGTRLTVV.

This clonotype was recorded at least ten times. The chain combines TRBV12-3 or TRBV12-4 with TRBJ1-4; D is possibly TRBD1 (5 bases). The CDR3 totals 12 residues. The germline V and J ends were trimmed by 7 bases and 12 bases, with 15 bases remaining between them. The CDR3 DNA follows: TGTGCCAGCACGGGGGTGGGGAACGAACTGTTTTTT. It is translated as CASTGVGNELFF.

V is TRBV30 and J is TRBJ2-1; 8 nucleotides match TRBD2. This CDR3 has 15 residues. Germline V gene sequence: CDR1 GTSNPN, CDR2 SVGIG (reference sequence). With 3 bases clipped from V and 4 bases from J, the junction kept 8 bases outside the gene matches. CDR3 DNA sequence: TGTGCCTGGAGCCTACGGGGGGGAACTTACAATGAGCAGTTCTTC. Protein sequence: CAWSLRGGTYNEQFF. Based on the CDR3 plus reference TRBV30 and TRBJ2-1, the full variable domain is SQTIHQWPATLVQPVGSPLSLECTVEGTSNPNLYWYRQAAGRGLQLLFYSVGIGQISSEVPQNLSASRPQDRQFILSSKKLLLSDSGFYLCAWSLRGGTYNEQFFGPGTRLTVL.

This clonotype was observed a few times. The chain recombines TRBV6-5 with TRBJ2-3; D is ambiguous. Germline V gene lookup returns CDR1 MNHEY and CDR2 SVGAGI. The V and J ends lost 2 bases and 6 bases respectively, with 15 bases between them. This CDR3 contains 15 residues. CDR3 residues: CASSYREVNADTQYF. The CDR3 DNA reads TGTGCCAGCAGTTACCGAGAGGTAAATGCGGATACGCAGTATTTT.

The chain carries TRBV19 and TRBJ2-7; 13 nucleotides align to TRBD2. Germline values: CDR1 LNHDA, CDR2 SQIVND (reference sequence). Unmatched junction bases numbered 3, after V lost 5 bases and J lost 2 bases. The CDR3 is 15 residues long. In DNA, the CDR3 is TGTGCCAGTAGTTTCGGGACTAGCGGGGCCTACGAGCAGTACTTC. Its translation is CASSFGTSGAYEQYF.

This clonotype has a count of ten or more. The chain links TRBV6-6 to TRBJ2-5; D might be TRBD2 (5 bases). The CDR3 covers 17 residues. The germline V gene has CDR1 MNHNY and CDR2 SVGAGI (reference sequence). The germline V and J ends were trimmed by 2 bases and 5 bases, with 21 bases remaining between them. CDR3 bases: TGTGCCAGCAGTTACGAGGGTGGCGCCAGGAAGAGGGAGACCCAGTACTTC. Its translation is CASSYEGGARKRETQYF.

V is TRBV4-2 and J is TRBJ1-3; no definite D call. Trimming stripped 0 bases from V and 4 bases from J, with 7 bases between. This CDR3 contains 14 residues. The V gene's germline CDR1 is LGHNA and CDR2 YNFKEQ. The CDR3 protein is CASSQDPTGNTIYF. CDR3 bases: TGTGCCAGCAGCCAAGATCCGACAGGAAACACCATATATTTT.

The chain is built from TRBV6-5 and TRBJ2-7; no definite D call. The CDR3 is 14 residues long. V lost 5 bases, J lost 0 bases, and 11 bases lay in between. Germline V gene sequence: CDR1 MNHEY, CDR2 SVGAGI. CDR3 in amino acids: CASSAARRSYEQYF. The CDR3 bases are TGTGCCAGCAGTGCCGCACGCCGCTCCTACGAGCAGTACTTC.

This chain links TRBV28 with TRBJ2-7, with TRBD2 matching over 12 bases. The germline gives CDR1 MDHEN, CDR2 SYDVKM. The CDR3 totals 15 residues. The J segment lost 3 bases and the V segment lost 6 bases, leaving 6 bases of the junction unmatched. The DNA of the CDR3 is TGTGCCAGCAGCTCTAGCGGGAGGGTCCACTACGAGCAGTACTTC. It codes for CASSSSGRVHYEQYF.

This clonotype was seen a handful of times. This chain joins TRBV10-3 and TRBJ1-2; 7 positions agree with TRBD1. The germline CDR1 and CDR2 sequences are ENHRY and SYGVKD. V gave up 6 bases and J gave up 6 bases; unmatched junction bases: 10. CDR3 length: 14 residues. DNA for the CDR3: TGTGCCATCAGAATGACAGGGAATACGGATGGCTACACCTTC. Translation gives CAIRMTGNTDGYTF.